This T cell receptor beta chain was documented in a study of T cells expressing NK-cell markers. Study background: The TCR beta repertoires were obtained from sorted CD3+CD56+NKG2C+, CD3+CD56+NKG2C- and CD3+CD56-NKG2C+ T cells. Eight donors were sequenced, of whom seven were HCMV-seropositive, while the remaining one was HCMV-seronegative. Study-wide results and caveats: Among CD8+ T cells from several donors, dominant NKG2C+ clonotypes accounted for roughly 1.0-7.0%.

UMIs accompanied the 5'RACE template switching by which TCR beta cDNA was made. TCRdb re-called the 5' RACE reads; one entry per CDR3 protein, DNA not given. The sample's table shows about 150,000 distinct CDR3 sequences. About this clonotype itself: The target antigen is unknown.

Looked up from germline, CDR1 is MGHRA and CDR2 is YSYEKL. CDR3 length: 14 amino acids. This TCR was recovered from a woman aged 50 to 65 in good health. The chain uses TRBV4-1 and TRBJ2-7; TCRdb picks TRBD2, but there is no DNA to check that call. Sequencing was done on a sample of blood T cells: a sorted CD56 or NKG2C T cell subset, CD4+ or CD8+ T cells, or bulk PBMC T cells (not recorded which). The CDR3 loop is CASSQGGRAGEQYF.